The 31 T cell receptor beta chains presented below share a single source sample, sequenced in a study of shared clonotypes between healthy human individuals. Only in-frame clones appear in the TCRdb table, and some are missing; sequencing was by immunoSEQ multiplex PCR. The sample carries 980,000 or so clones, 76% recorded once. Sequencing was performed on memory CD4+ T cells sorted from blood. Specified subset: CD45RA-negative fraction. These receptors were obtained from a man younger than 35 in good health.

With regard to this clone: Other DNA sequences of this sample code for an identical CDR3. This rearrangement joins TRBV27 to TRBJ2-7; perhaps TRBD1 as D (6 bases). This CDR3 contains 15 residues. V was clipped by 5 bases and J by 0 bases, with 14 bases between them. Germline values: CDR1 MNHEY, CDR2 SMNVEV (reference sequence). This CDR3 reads CASSRTAQSSYEQYF. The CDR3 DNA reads TGTGCCAGCAGTCGGACAGCTCAAAGCTCCTACGAGCAGTACTTC.

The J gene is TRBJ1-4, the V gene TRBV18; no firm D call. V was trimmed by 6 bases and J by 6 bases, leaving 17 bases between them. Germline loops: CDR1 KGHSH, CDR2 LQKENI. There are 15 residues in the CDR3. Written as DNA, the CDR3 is TGTGCCAGCTCGTCCGGACGGCACAACCATGAAAAACTGTTTTTT. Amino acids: CASSSGRHNHEKLFF.

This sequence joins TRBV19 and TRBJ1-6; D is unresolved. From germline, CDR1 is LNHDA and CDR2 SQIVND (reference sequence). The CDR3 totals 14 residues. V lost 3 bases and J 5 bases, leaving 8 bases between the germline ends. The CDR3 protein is CASSIEDDNSPLHF. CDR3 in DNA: TGTGCCAGTAGTATTGAGGATGATAATTCACCCCTCCACTTT.

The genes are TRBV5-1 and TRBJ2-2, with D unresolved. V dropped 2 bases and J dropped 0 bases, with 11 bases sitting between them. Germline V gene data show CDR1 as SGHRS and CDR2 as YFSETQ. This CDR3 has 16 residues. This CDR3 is CASSLLGPPNTGELFF. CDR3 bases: TGCGCCAGCAGCTTATTAGGGCCCCCGAACACCGGGGAGCTGTTTTTT.

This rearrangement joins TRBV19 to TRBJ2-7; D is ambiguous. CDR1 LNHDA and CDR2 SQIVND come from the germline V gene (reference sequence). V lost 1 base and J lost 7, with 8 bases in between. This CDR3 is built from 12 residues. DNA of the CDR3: TGTGCCAGTAGTATAGGAGTGACGGAGCAGTACTTC. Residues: CASSIGVTEQYF. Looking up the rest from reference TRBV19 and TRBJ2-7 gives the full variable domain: DGGITQSPKYLFRKEGQNVTLSCEQNLNHDAMYWYRQDPGQGLRLIYYSQIVNDFQKGDIAEGYSVSREKKESFPLTVTSAQKNPTAFYLCASSIGVTEQYFGPGTRLTVT.

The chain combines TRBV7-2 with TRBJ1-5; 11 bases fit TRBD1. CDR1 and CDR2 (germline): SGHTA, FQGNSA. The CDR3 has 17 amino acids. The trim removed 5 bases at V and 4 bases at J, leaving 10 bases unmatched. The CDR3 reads CASSADRGQFLNQPQHF. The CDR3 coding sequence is TGTGCCAGCAGCGCGGACAGGGGGCAGTTTCTTAATCAGCCCCAGCATTTT.

The CDR3 spells CASSLEGERNAPYTF. In DNA, the CDR3 is TGCGCCAGCAGCTTGGAAGGGGAAAGAAATGCCCCCTACACCTTC. The chain employs TRBV5-1 and TRBJ1-2; possibly TRBD1 for D (5 bases). The CDR3 is made up of 15 amino acids. The V gene lost 0 bases and the J gene lost 10 bases, with 19 bases spanning the gap. Germline V gives CDR1 SGHRS, CDR2 YFSETQ.

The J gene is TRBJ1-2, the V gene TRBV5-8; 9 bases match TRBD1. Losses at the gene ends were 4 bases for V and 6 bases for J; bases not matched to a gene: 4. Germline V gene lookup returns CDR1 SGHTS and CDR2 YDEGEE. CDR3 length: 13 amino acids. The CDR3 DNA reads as TGTGCCAGCAGCCTGGACAGGGGAAATGGCTACACCTTC. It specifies CASSLDRGNGYTF. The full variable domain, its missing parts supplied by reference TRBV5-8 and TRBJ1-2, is EAGVTQSPTHLIKTRGQQATLRCSPISGHTSVYWYQQALGLGLQFLLWYDEGEERNRGNFPPRFSGRQFPNYSSELNVNALELEDSALYLCASSLDRGNGYTFGSGTRLTVV.

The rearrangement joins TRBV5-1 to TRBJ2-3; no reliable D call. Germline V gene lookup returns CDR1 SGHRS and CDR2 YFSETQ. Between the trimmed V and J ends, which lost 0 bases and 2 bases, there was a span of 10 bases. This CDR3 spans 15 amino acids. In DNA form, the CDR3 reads TGCGCCAGCAGCTTGGATGGAACCAACACAGATACGCAGTATTTT. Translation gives CASSLDGTNTDTQYF.

The CDR3 bases are TGTGCCAGCAGTGGGCTGGCAAGCTCCTACAATGAGCAGTTCTTC. It is translated as CASSGLASSYNEQFF. V is TRBV2 and J is TRBJ2-1; D not resolved. Trimming cost V 4 bases and J 0 bases, with 10 bases left between them. This CDR3 spans 15 amino acids. CDR1 SNHLY and CDR2 FYNNEI come from the germline V gene.

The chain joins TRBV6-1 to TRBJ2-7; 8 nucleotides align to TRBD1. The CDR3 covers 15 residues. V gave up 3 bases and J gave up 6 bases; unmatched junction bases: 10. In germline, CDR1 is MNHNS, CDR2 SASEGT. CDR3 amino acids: CASSDGQGMWSEQYF. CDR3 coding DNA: TGTGCCAGCAGTGACGGACAGGGAATGTGGTCCGAGCAGTACTTC.

CDR3 in DNA: TGTGCCAGCAGCAATCAACAGGAATCATCTCTTCGGCAGTTCTTC. Protein sequence: CASSNQQESSLRQFF. The rearrangement uses TRBV21-1 and TRBJ2-1; TRBD1, the table's D call, was not compared with the DNA. TRBV21-1 is a recognized pseudogene. The CDR3 totals 15 residues.

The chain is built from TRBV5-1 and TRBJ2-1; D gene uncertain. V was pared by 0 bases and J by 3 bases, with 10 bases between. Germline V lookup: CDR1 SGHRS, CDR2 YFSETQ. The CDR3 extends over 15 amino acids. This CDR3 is CASSLATRFYNEQFF. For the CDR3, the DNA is TGCGCCAGCAGCTTGGCGACGCGATTCTACAATGAGCAGTTCTTC. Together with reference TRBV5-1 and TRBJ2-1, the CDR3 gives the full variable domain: KAGVTQTPRYLIKTRGQQVTLSCSPISGHRSVSWYQQTPGQGLQFLFEYFSETQRNKGNFPGRFSGRQFSNSRSEMNVSTLELGDSALYLCASSLATRFYNEQFFGPGTRLTVL.

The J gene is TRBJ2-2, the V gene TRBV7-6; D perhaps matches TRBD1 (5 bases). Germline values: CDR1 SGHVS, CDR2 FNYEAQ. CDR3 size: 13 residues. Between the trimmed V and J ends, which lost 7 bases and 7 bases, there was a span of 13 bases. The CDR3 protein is CASNLDTGGELFF. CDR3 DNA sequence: TGTGCCAGCAACCTGGACACCGGCGGGGAGCTGTTTTTT.

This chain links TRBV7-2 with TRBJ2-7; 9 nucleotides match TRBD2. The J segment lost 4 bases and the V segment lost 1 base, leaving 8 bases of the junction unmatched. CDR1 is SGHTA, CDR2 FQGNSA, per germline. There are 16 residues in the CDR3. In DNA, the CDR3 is TGTGCCAGCAGCTTAGTTGCGGGAGGGCCTGAATACGAGCAGTACTTC. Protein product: CASSLVAGGPEYEQYF. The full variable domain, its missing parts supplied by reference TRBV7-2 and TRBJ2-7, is GAGVSQSPSNKVTEKGKDVELRCDPISGHTALYWYRQSLGQGLEFLIYFQGNSAPDKSGLPSDRFSAERTGGSVSTLTIQRTQQEDSAVYLCASSLVAGGPEYEQYFGPGTRLTVT.

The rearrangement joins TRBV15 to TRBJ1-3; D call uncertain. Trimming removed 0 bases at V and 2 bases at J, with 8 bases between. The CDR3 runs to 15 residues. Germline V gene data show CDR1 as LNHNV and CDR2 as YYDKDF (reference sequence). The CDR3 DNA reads TGTGCCACCAGCAGAGATAGGGTGGCTGGAAACACCATATATTTT. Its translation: CATSRDRVAGNTIYF.

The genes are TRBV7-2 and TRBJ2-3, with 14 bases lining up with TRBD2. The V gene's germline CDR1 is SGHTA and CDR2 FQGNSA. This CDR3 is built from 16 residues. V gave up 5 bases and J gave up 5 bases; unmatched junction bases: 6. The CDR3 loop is CASSPRLAGGGDTQYF. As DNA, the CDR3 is TGTGCCAGCAGCCCTCGACTAGCGGGAGGGGGAGATACGCAGTATTTT. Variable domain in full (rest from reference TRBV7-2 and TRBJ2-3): GAGVSQSPSNKVTEKGKDVELRCDPISGHTALYWYRQSLGQGLEFLIYFQGNSAPDKSGLPSDRFSAERTGGSVSTLTIQRTQQEDSAVYLCASSPRLAGGGDTQYFGPGTRLTVL.

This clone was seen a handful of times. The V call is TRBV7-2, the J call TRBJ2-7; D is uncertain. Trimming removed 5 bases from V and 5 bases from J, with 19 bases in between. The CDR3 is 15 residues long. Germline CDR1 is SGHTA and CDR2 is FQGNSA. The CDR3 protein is CASSPRLGVAHEQYF. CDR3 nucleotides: TGTGCCAGCAGCCCCCGGTTAGGAGTTGCCCACGAGCAGTACTTC.

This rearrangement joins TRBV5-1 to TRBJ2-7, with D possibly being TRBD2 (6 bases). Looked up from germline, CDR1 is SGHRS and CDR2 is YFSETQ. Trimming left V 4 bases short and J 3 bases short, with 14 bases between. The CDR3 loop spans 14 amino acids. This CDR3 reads CASSPGTLGYEQYF. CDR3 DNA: TGCGCCAGCAGCCCCGGGACTCTCGGCTACGAGCAGTACTTC.

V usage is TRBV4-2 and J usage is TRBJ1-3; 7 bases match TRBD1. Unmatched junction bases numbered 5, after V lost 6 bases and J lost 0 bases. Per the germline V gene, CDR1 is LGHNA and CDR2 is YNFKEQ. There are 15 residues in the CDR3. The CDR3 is CASRVTGSSGNTIYF. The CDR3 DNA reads TGTGCCAGCAGGGTGACAGGGAGCTCTGGAAACACCATATATTTT.

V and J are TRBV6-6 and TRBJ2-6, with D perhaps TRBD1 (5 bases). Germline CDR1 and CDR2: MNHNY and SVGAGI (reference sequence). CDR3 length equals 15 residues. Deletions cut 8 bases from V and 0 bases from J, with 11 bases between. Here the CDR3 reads CASRSDNSGANVLTF. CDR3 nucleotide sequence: TGTGCCAGCCGGTCGGACAACTCTGGGGCCAACGTCCTGACTTTC.

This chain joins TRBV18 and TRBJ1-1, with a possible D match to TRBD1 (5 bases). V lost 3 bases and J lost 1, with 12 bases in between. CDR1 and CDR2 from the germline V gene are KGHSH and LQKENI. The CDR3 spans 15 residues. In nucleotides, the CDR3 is TGTGCCAGCTCACCGGCGGACATCAGGAACACTGAAGCTTTCTTT. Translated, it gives CASSPADIRNTEAFF.

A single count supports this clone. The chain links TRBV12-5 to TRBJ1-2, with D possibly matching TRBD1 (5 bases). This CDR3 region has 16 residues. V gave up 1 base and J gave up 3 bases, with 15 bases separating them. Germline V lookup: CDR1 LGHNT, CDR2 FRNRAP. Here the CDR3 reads CASGLGAGQGHYGYTF. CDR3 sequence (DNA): TGTGCTAGTGGTTTGGGGGCGGGGCAGGGTCACTATGGCTACACCTTC.

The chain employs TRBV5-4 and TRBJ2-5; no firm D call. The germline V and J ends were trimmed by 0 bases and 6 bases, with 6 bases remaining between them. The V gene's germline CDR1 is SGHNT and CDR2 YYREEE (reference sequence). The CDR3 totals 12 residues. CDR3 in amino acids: CASSLAGQTQYF. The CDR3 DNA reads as TGTGCCAGCAGCTTGGCTGGTCAGACCCAGTACTTC.

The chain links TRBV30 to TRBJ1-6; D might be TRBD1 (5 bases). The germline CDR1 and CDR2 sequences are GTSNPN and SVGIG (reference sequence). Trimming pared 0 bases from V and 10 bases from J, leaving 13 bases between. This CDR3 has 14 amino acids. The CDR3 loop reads CAWSVEVPGSPLHF. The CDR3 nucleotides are TGTGCCTGGAGTGTGGAGGTTCCAGGGTCACCCCTCCACTTT.

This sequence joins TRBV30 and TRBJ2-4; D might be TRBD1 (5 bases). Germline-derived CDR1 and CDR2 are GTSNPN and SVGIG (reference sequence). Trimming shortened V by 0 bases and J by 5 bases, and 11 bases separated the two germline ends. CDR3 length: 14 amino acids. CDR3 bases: TGTGCCTGGAGTGTTCAGGGTGTGGAAAACATTCAGTACTTC. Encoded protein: CAWSVQGVENIQYF.

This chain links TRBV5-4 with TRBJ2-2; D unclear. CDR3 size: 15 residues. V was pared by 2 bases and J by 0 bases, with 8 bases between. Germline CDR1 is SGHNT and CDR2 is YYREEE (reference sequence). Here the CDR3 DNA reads TGTGCCAGCAGCTTTCGACTTACGAACACCGGGGAGCTGTTTTTT. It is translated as CASSFRLTNTGELFF.

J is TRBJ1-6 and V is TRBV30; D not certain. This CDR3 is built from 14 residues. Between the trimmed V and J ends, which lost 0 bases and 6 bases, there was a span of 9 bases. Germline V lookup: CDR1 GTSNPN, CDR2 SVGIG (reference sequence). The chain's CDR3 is CAWSVEQINSPLHF. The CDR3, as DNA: TGTGCCTGGAGTGTGGAACAGATTAATTCACCCCTCCACTTT.

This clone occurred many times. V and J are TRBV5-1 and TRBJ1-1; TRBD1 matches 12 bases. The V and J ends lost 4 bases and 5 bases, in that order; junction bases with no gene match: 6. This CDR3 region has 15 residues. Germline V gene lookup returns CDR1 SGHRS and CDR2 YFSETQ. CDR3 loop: CASSPGQGARTEAFF. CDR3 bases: TGCGCCAGCAGCCCGGGACAGGGGGCGCGGACTGAAGCTTTCTTT.

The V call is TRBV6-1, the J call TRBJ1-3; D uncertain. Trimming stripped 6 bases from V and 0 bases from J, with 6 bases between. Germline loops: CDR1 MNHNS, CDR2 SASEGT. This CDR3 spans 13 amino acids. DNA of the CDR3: TGTGCCAGCAGGGCAACCTCTGGAAACACCATATATTTT. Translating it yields CASRATSGNTIYF.

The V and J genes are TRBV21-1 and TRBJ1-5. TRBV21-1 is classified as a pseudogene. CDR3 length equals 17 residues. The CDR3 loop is CASSPRIQGLSNQPQHF. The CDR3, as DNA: TGTGCCAGCAGCCCCCGGATACAGGGACTCAGCAATCAGCCCCAGCATTTT.